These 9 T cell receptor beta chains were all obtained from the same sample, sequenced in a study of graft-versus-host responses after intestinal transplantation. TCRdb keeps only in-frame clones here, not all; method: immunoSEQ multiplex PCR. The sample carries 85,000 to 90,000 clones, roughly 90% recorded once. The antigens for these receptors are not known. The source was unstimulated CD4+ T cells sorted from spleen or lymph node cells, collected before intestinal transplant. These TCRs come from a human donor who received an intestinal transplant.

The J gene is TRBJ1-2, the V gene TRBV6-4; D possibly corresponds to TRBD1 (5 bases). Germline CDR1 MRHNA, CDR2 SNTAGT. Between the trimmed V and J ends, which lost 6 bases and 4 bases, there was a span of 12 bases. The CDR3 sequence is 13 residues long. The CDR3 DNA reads TGTGCCAGCAGGTCGGGGGTTGGCTATGGCTACACCTTC. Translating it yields CASRSGVGYGYTF.

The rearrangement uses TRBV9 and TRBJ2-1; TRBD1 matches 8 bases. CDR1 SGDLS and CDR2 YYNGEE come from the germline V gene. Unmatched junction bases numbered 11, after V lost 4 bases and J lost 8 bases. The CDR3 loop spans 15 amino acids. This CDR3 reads CASSPDRGSGHEQFF. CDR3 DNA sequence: TGTGCCAGCAGCCCAGACAGGGGTTCTGGGCATGAGCAGTTCTTC.

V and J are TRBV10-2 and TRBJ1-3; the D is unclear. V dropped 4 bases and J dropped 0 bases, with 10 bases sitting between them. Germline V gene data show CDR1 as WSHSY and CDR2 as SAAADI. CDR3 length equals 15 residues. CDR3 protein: CASSVRRPSGNTIYF. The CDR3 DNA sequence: TGCGCCAGCAGTGTGAGGAGGCCCTCTGGAAACACCATATATTTT.

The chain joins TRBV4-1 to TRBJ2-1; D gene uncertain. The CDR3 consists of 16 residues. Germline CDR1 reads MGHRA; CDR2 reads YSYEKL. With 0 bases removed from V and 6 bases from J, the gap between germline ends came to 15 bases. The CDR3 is CASSQDLLWAGNEQFF. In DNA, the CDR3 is TGCGCCAGCAGCCAAGACCTACTTTGGGCCGGCAATGAGCAGTTCTTC.

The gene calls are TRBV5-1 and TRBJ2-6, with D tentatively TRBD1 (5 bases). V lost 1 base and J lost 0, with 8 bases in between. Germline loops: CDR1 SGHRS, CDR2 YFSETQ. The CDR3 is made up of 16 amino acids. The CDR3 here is CASSLRGTSGANVLTF. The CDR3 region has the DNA TGCGCCAGCAGCTTGAGGGGTACCTCTGGGGCCAACGTCCTGACTTTC.

The CDR3 sequence: CASSYSPTSGYGYTF. The CDR3 nucleotides are TGTGCCAGCAGTTACTCGCCCACCTCAGGATATGGCTACACCTTC. V is TRBV6-5 and J is TRBJ1-2; D is unclear. The V end lost 0 bases, the J end lost 5 bases, and 13 bases lay between the germline ends. The CDR3 covers 15 residues. Germline values: CDR1 MNHEY, CDR2 SVGAGI.

CDR3 bases: TGTGCCAGCAGCAGAACCGGGACTAGCGGGGGTGAGCAGTTCTTC. Translating gives CASSRTGTSGGEQFF. The chain combines TRBV7-3 with TRBJ2-1, with TRBD2 matching over 14 bases. The CDR3 sequence is 15 residues long. The V segment lost 5 bases and the J segment 9 bases; nucleotides outside the gene matches: 6. Germline V CDR1 and CDR2: SGHTA, FQGTGA.

The CDR3 reads CASSLSGNGYTF. The DNA of the CDR3 is TGTGCCAGCAGCTTATCCGGGAATGGCTACACCTTC. The chain uses TRBV7-9 and TRBJ1-2; D uncertain. CDR1 and CDR2 from the germline V gene are SEHNR and FQNEAQ (reference sequence). V was cut by 2 bases and J by 6 bases, with 7 bases left in between. This CDR3 is built from 12 residues.

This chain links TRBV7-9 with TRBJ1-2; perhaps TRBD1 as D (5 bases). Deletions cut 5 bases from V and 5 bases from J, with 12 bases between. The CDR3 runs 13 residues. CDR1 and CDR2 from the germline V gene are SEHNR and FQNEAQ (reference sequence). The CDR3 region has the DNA TGTGCCAGCAGCCCGGCGGGGGGGTATGGCTACACCTTC. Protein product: CASSPAGGYGYTF.